One TCR beta chain is described in this entry. Germline V gene lookup returns CDR1 PRHDT and CDR2 FYEKMQ (reference sequence). V lost 3 bases and J lost 4, with 15 bases in between. The CDR3 has 15 residues. Assaying covered 10^5 or so TCR templates per sample. Using immunoSEQ multiplex PCR, the repertoire was profiled, and TCRdb retains in-frame clones only, with some absent. The profile shows about 72,000 clones, under 95% of them singletons. This sample is drawn from a study of siplizumab effects on memory and regulatory T cells. This TCR came from a human donor in good health. Sequenced: CD8+ T cells sorted from blood. The V call is TRBV13, the J call TRBJ1-2, with D perhaps TRBD1 (6 bases). This chain's CDR3 is CASSFGRGEAYGYTF. DNA of the CDR3: TGTGCCAGCAGCTTTGGCAGGGGAGAGGCCTATGGCTACACCTTC. Combining the CDR3 with reference TRBV13 and TRBJ1-2 gives the whole variable domain AAGVIQSPRHLIKEKRETATLKCYPIPRHDTVYWYQQGPGQDPQFLISFYEKMQSDKGSIPDRFSAQQFSDYHSELNMSSLELGDSALYFCASSFGRGEAYGYTFGSGTRLTVV.